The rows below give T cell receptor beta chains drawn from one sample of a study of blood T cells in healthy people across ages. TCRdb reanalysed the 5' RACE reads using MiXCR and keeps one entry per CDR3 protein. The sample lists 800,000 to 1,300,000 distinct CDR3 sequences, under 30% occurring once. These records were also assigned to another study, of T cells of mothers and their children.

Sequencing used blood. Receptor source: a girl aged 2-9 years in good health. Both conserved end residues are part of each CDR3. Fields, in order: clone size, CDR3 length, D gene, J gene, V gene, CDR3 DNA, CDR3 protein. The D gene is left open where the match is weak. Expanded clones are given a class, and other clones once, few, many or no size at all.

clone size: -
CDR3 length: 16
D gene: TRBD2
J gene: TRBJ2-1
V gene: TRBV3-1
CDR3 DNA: TGTGCCAGCAGCCCCCAAGTCACTAGCGGACCCAATGAGCAGTTCTTC
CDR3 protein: CASSPQVTSGPNEQFF

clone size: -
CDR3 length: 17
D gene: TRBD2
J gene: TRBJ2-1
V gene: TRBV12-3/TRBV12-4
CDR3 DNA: TGTGCCAGCAGCACCCTGGGCGGGCGGGAGGACTACAATGAGCAGTTCTTC
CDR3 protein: CASSTLGGREDYNEQFF

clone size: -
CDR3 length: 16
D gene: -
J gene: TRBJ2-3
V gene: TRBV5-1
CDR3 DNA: TGCGCCAGCAGCTTGGGGGGCCACCCCAGCACAGATACGCAGTATTTT
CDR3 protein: CASSLGGHPSTDTQYF

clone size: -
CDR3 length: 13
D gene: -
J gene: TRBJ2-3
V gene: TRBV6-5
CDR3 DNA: TGTGCCAGCCTCGGTGAAGGGACGGATGCGCAGTATTTT
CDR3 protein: CASLGEGTDAQYF

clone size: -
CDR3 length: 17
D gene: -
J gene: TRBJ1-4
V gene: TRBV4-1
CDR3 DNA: TGCGCCAGCAGCCTCCAAACGGGGGCAGCAACTAATGAAAAACTGTTTTTT
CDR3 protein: CASSLQTGAATNEKLFF

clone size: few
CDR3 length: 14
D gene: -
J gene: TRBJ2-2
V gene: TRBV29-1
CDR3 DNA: TGCAGCGTTGGTGGGGCAGAGAACACCGGGGAGCTGTTTTTT
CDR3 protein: CSVGGAENTGELFF

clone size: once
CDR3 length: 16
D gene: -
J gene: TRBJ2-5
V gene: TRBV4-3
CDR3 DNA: TGCGCCAGCAGCCAAGGTCTCCGGGGTAGCCAAGAGACCCAGTACTTC
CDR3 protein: CASSQGLRGSQETQYF

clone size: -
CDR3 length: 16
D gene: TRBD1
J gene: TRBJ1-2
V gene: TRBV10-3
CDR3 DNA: TGTGCCACCGGAACCCGGACAGGCTTTTTTAACTATGGCTACACCTTC
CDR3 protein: CATGTRTGFFNYGYTF

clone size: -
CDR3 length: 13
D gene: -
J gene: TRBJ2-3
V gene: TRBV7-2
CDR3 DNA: TGTGCCAGCCGGGTACCTAGCACAGATACGCAGTATTTT
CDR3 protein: CASRVPSTDTQYF

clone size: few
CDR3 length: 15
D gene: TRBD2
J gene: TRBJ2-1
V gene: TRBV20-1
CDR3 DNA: TGCAGTGCCAAACCCGGCCTAGCGGGACACGACGAGCAGTTCTTC
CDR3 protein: CSAKPGLAGHDEQFF

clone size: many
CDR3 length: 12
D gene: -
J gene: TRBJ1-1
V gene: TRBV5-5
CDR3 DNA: TGTGCCAGCAGACGAGGCGGCACTGAAGCTTTCTTT
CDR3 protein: CASRRGGTEAFF

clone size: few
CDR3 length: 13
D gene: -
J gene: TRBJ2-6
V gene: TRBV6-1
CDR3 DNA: TGTGCCGCTGTCTTCTCTGGGGCCAACGTCCTGACTTTC
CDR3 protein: CAAVFSGANVLTF

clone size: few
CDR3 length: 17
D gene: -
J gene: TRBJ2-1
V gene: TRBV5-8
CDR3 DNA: TGTGCCAGCAGCTTTTTCGGGTCGGCAATTCCTAACAATGAGCAGTTCTTC
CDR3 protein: CASSFFGSAIPNNEQFF

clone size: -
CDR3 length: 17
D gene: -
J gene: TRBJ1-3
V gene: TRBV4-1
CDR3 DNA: TGCGCCAGCAGCCGGATAACAGCGGCAGATTTAGGAAGCACCATATATTTT
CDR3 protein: CASSRITAADLGSTIYF

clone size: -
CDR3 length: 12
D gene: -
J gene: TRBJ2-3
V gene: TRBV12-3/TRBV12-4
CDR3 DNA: TGTGCCAGCCGGCAGTCCACAGATACGCAGTATTTT
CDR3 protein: CASRQSTDTQYF

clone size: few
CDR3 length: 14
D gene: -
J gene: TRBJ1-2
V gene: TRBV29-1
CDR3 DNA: TGCAGCAGCGCCGGGACAAGAGACAGCTATGGCTACACCTTC
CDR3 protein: CSSAGTRDSYGYTF

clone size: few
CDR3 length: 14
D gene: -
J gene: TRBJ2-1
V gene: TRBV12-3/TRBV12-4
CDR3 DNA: TGTGCCAGCAGTTTCCGGGGCCCCACCGATGAGCAGTTCTTC
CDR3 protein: CASSFRGPTDEQFF

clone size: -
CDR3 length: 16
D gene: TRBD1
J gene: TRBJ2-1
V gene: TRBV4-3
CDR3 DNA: TGCGCCAGCAGCCAAGCTGCAGGGGGCACCTACAATGAGCAGTTCTTC
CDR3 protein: CASSQAAGGTYNEQFF

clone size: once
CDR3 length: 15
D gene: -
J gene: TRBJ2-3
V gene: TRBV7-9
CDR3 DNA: TGTGCCAGCAGCCCCTACTTGGGGGGCCGGGATACGCAGTATTTT
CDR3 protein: CASSPYLGGRDTQYF

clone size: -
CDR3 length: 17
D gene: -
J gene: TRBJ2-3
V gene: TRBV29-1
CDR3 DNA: TGCAGCGTTTCATCCCCCAGACCTCAGGGGAGCACAGATACGCAGTATTTT
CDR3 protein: CSVSSPRPQGSTDTQYF

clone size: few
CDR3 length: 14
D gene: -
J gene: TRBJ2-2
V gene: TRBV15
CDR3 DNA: TGTGCCACCAGCAGCGACCGGGTCACCGGGGAGCTGTTTTTT
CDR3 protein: CATSSDRVTGELFF

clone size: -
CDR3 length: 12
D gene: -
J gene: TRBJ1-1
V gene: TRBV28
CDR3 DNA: TGTGCCAGCAGTTTATATGGCAGGCAAGCTTTCTTT
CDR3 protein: CASSLYGRQAFF

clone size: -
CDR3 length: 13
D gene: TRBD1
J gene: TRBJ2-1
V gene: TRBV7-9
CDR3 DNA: TGTGCCAGCAGCAAGACAGGGGGGAATGAGCAGTTCTTC
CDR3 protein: CASSKTGGNEQFF

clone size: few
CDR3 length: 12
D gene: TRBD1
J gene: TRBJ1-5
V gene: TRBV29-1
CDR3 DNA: TGCAGCACAGGGGGGGGCGATCAGCCCCAGCATTTT
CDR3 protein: CSTGGGDQPQHF

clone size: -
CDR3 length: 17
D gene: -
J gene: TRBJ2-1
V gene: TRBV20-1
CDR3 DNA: TGCAGTGCTAGAGTCACTAAGGGGAGCTTACTTTCCAATGAGCAGTTCTTC
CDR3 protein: CSARVTKGSLLSNEQFF

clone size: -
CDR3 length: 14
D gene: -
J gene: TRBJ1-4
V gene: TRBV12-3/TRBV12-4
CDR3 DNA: TGTGCCAGCAGCTTAGAGATTCTCTGGGAAAAACTGTTTTTT
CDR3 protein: CASSLEILWEKLFF

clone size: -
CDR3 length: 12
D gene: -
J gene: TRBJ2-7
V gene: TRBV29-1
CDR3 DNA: TGCAGCGTTGGGGGCGTGCCCTACGAGCAGTACTTC
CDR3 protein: CSVGGVPYEQYF

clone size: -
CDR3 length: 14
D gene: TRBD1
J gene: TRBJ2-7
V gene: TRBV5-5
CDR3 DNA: TGTGCCAGCAGCACGACAGGGGATGCCTACGAGCAGTACTTC
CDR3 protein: CASSTTGDAYEQYF

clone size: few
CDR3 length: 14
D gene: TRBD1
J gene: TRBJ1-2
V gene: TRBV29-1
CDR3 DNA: TGCAGCGCGACAGGGCTCTACACCTCCTATGGCTACACCTTC
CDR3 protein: CSATGLYTSYGYTF

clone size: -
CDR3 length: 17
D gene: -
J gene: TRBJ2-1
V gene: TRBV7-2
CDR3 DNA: TGTGCCAGCAAGACAGACCCATGGGGGAGCTCCTACAATGAGCAGTTCTTC
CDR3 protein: CASKTDPWGSSYNEQFF

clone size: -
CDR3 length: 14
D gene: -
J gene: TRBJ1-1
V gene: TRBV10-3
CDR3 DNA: TGTGCCATCAGTGAAACCCCTTTTAGCACTGAAGCTTTCTTT
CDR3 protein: CAISETPFSTEAFF

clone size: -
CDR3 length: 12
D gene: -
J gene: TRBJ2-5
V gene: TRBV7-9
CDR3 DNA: TGTGCCAGCAGCAACTCGGGAGAGACCCAGTACTTC
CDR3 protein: CASSNSGETQYF

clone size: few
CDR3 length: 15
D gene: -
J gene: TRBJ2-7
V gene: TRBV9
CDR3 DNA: TGTGCCAGCAGCGTCTCCCCACAGGGAAATTACGAGCAGTACTTC
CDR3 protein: CASSVSPQGNYEQYF

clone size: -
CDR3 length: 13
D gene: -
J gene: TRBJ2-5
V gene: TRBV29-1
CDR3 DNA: TGCAGCGTTGTGCCATATTTCCAAGAGACCCAGTACTTC
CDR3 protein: CSVVPYFQETQYF

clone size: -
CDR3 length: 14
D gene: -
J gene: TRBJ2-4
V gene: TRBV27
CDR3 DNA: TGTGCCAGCAGTTCGTGGCAGGGTAGGAACATTCAGTACTTC
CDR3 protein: CASSSWQGRNIQYF

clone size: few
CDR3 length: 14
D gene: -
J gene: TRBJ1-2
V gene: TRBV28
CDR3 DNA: TGTGCCAGCAGCCTTCAAACAGGTCTAGGGGGCTACACCTTC
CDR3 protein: CASSLQTGLGGYTF

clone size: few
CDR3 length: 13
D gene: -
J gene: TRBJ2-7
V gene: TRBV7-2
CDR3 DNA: TGTGCCAGCAGCTCATCCCTGGACTACCTTCGGTACTTC
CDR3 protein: CASSSSLDYLRYF

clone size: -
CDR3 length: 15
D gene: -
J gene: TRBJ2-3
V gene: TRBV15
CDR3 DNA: TGTGCCACCAGCAGAGCCCCGGGTGGTACAGATACGCAGTATTTT
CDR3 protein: CATSRAPGGTDTQYF

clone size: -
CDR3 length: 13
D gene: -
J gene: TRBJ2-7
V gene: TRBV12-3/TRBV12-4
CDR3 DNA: TGTGCCAGCAGATTTGGGGGTGCCTACGAGCAGTACTTC
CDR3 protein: CASRFGGAYEQYF

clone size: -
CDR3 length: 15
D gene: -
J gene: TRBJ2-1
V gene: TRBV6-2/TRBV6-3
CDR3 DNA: TGTGCCAGCAGTTATGGCAGCGGTTCCTACAATGAGCAGTTCTTC
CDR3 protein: CASSYGSGSYNEQFF

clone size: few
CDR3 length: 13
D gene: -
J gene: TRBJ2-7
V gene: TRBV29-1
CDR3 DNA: TGCAGCGTTAGCCCAGGCCTCTCCTACGAGCAGTACTTC
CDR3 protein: CSVSPGLSYEQYF

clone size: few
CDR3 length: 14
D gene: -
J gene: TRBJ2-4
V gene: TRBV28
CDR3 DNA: TGTGCCAGCAGTCAGAGGGTCGCCAAAAACATTCAGTACTTC
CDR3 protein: CASSQRVAKNIQYF

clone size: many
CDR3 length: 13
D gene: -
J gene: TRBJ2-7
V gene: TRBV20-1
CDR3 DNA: TGCAGTGCTAGAGACCATGGCTCCTACGAGCAGTACTTC
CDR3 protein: CSARDHGSYEQYF

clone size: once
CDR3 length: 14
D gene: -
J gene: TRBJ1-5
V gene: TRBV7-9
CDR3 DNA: TGTGCCAGCAGCTTATCAGGAGGGGTTCAGCCCCAGCATTTT
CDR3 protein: CASSLSGGVQPQHF